What follows are 32 T cell receptor beta chains derived from one specimen sequenced in a study of OX40 agonist ivuxolimab in advanced cancers. Here immunoSEQ multiplex PCR was the method, and the copy in TCRdb shows in-frame clones only, minus some. The profile covers tens of thousands of clones, with 65% to 90% appearing a single time and 0.65% to 0.9% taken by the ten largest. Sequenced here: CD4+ or CD8+ T cells sorted from blood, sampled in a trial of the OX40 agonist ivuxolimab. All receptors come from an adult with an advanced solid tumor such as melanoma, head and neck, liver or kidney cancer.

The chain uses TRBV5-6 and TRBJ2-2, with 8 positions matching TRBD2. Germline-derived CDR1 and CDR2 are SGHDT and YYEEEE. The ends lost 4 bases at V and 4 bases at J; junction bases unmatched: 9. This CDR3 is built from 16 residues. The CDR3 nucleotides are TGTGCCAGCAGCCAAGGGTTACTAGCGGTCACCGGGGAGCTGTTTTTT. It is translated as CASSQGLLAVTGELFF.

The CDR3: CASSAFSGRASYEQYF. CDR3 sequence (DNA): TGTGCCAGTAGTGCTTTTAGCGGGAGGGCTTCCTACGAGCAGTACTTC. V usage is TRBV19 and J usage is TRBJ2-7, with 11 nucleotides matching TRBD2. The CDR3 sequence is 16 residues long. After removal of 5 bases from V and 1 base from J, the junction contained 7 bases not matched to a gene. Per the germline V gene, CDR1 is LNHDA and CDR2 is SQIVND (reference sequence).

The rearrangement joins TRBV18 to TRBJ2-7, with D possibly being TRBD2 (5 bases). The germline V gene has CDR1 KGHSH and CDR2 LQKENI. Trimming removed 3 bases from V and 3 bases from J, with 9 bases in between. The CDR3 totals 13 residues. The CDR3 loop is CASSPGLHYEQYF. The CDR3 nucleotides are TGTGCCAGCTCACCCGGACTTCACTACGAGCAGTACTTC.

The genes are TRBV5-4 and TRBJ2-1; D might be TRBD2 (5 bases). Germline V lookup: CDR1 SGHNT, CDR2 YYREEE (reference sequence). V was trimmed by 3 bases and J by 4 bases, leaving 11 bases between them. The CDR3 is 14 residues long. CDR3 nucleotide sequence: TGTGCCAGCAGCTCTTACGGGATTTACAATGAGCAGTTCTTC. Translating it yields CASSSYGIYNEQFF.

This chain connects TRBV7-9 to TRBJ2-2; a possible D gene is TRBD2 (5 bases). Trimming pared 6 bases from V and 4 bases from J, leaving 18 bases between. CDR3 length equals 16 residues. CDR1 SEHNR and CDR2 FQNEAQ come from the germline V gene (reference sequence). In DNA, the CDR3 is TGTGCCAGCAGTTACAACATGCGCAGCGGCACCGGGGAGCTGTTTTTT. It codes for CASSYNMRSGTGELFF.

The V and J genes are TRBV7-3 and TRBJ2-2; TRBD1 aligns across 8 bases. Germline CDR1 SGHTA, CDR2 FQGTGA. This CDR3 region has 16 residues. The V gene end was trimmed by 5 bases and the J gene end by 1 base; junction bases not matched to a gene: 6. CDR3 bases: TGTGCCAGCAGCCCACCCGGGACAGGGAACACCGGGGAGCTGTTTTTT. It encodes CASSPPGTGNTGELFF. The full variable domain, its missing parts supplied by reference TRBV7-3 and TRBJ2-2, is GAGVSQTPSNKVTEKGKYVELRCDPISGHTALYWYRQSLGQGPEFLIYFQGTGAADDSGLPNDRFFAVRPEGSVSTLKIQRTERGDSAVYLCASSPPGTGNTGELFFGEGSRLTVL.

This chain connects TRBV4-1 to TRBJ2-5, with D perhaps TRBD2 (5 bases). CDR3 length equals 14 residues. The germline CDR1 and CDR2 sequences are MGHRA and YSYEKL. Between the trimmed V and J ends, which lost 3 bases and 1 base, there was a span of 9 bases. CDR3 residues: CASSHPDFQETQYF. DNA of the CDR3: TGCGCCAGCAGCCACCCGGACTTCCAAGAGACCCAGTACTTC.

The chain links TRBV7-2 to TRBJ1-1; TRBD1 agrees at 7 bases. The V gene's germline CDR1 is SGHTA and CDR2 FQGNSA. The CDR3 has 16 residues. After removal of 0 bases from V and 1 base from J, the junction contained 5 bases not matched to a gene. Here the CDR3 DNA reads TGTGCCAGCAGCTTAGCAGGGGGCGGAACGAACACTGAAGCTTTCTTT. This sequence encodes CASSLAGGGTNTEAFF.

V is TRBV9 and J is TRBJ2-3; 9 nucleotides agree with TRBD2. The CDR3 has 21 residues. Germline V gene data show CDR1 as SGDLS and CDR2 as YYNGEE. Unmatched junction bases numbered 18, after V lost 0 bases and J lost 1 base. The CDR3 spells CASSVEGTLGGRAPRTDTQYF. The CDR3 nucleotides are TGTGCCAGCAGCGTAGAGGGGACCCTTGGCGGGAGGGCCCCCCGCACAGATACGCAGTATTTT. The entire variable domain, with the rest obtained from reference TRBV9 and TRBJ2-3, is as follows: DSGVTQTPKHLITATGQRVTLRCSPRSGDLSVYWYQQSLDQGLQFLIQYYNGEERAKGNILERFSAQQFPDLHSELNLSSLELGDSALYFCASSVEGTLGGRAPRTDTQYFGPGTRLTVL.

The chain recombines TRBV29-1 with TRBJ1-1, with a tentative D call TRBD1 (6 bases). Germline values: CDR1 SQVTM, CDR2 ANQGSEA. There are 15 residues in the CDR3. V lost 4 bases to trimming and J lost 1 base, with 16 bases between them. The CDR3 reads CSVVLGRGTNTEAFF. The CDR3 DNA reads TGCAGCGTTGTCTTGGGCAGGGGTACGAACACTGAAGCTTTCTTT.

The chain couples TRBV5-4 to TRBJ2-1; TRBD2 matches at 9 bases. Trimming cost V 0 bases and J 7 bases; bases outside gene matches: 11. CDR3 length equals 17 residues. From germline, CDR1 is SGHNT and CDR2 YYREEE (reference sequence). CDR3 in amino acids: CASSLAPAGGYANEQFF. CDR3 nucleotides: TGTGCCAGCAGCTTGGCACCAGCGGGAGGCTATGCGAATGAGCAGTTCTTC.

J is TRBJ1-4 and V is TRBV6-1; D is possibly TRBD1 (5 bases). The germline CDR1 and CDR2 sequences are MNHNS and SASEGT. V was shortened by 6 bases and J by 16 bases, with 15 bases between the two germline ends. The CDR3 has 11 amino acids. The DNA of the CDR3 is TGTGCCAGCAGAAGCCGGGACGAGTGGTTTTTT. Translation: CASRSRDEWFF.

CDR3 in amino acids: CASSFGGKKETQYF. The CDR3 region has the DNA TGCGCCAGCAGTTTCGGGGGTAAGAAGGAGACCCAGTACTTC. This rearrangement joins TRBV5-1 to TRBJ2-5; possible D gene TRBD2, 6 bases. The CDR3 is 14 amino acids. V shed 5 bases and J shed 5 bases, with 16 bases lying between them. The germline V gene has CDR1 SGHRS and CDR2 YFSETQ.

The chain links TRBV7-2 to TRBJ1-1; unclear D gene. V was clipped by 5 bases and J by 8 bases, with 12 bases between them. The CDR3 covers 12 residues. Germline loops: CDR1 SGHTA, CDR2 FQGNSA. DNA of the CDR3: TGTGCCAGCAGCCCTAGTAGTAGGGAAGCTTTCTTT. It encodes CASSPSSREAFF. Full variable domain (remainder filled in from reference TRBV7-2 and TRBJ1-1): GAGVSQSPSNKVTEKGKDVELRCDPISGHTALYWYRQSLGQGLEFLIYFQGNSAPDKSGLPSDRFSAERTGGSVSTLTIQRTQQEDSAVYLCASSPSSREAFFGQGTRLTVV.

The V and J genes are TRBV19 and TRBJ2-1, with 13 bases fitting TRBD2. This CDR3 region has 18 residues. Germline CDR1 is LNHDA and CDR2 is SQIVND (reference sequence). The trim removed 5 bases at V and 2 bases at J, leaving 9 bases unmatched. The CDR3, as DNA: TGTGCCAGTAGTGGAAGGACTAGCGGGAGTCCTCCCTACAATGAGCAGTTCTTC. Protein sequence: CASSGRTSGSPPYNEQFF.

The CDR3 DNA is TGTGCCAGCAGTCGCGCCCCCGTGGTTTATGGCGAGCAGTACTTC. Translating it yields CASSRAPVVYGEQYF. This chain joins TRBV5-6 and TRBJ2-7; D gene unclear. V lost 5 bases, J lost 6 bases, and 21 bases lay in between. In germline, CDR1 is SGHDT, CDR2 YYEEEE. CDR3 size: 15 residues.

This clone was found a few times. The V and J genes are TRBV7-9 and TRBJ2-7; unclear D gene. The V end lost 8 bases, the J end lost 3 bases, and 14 bases lay between the germline ends. This CDR3 is 13 amino acids long. Germline V gene sequence: CDR1 SEHNR, CDR2 FQNEAQ (reference sequence). DNA of the CDR3: TGTGCCAGCCGCCAAAGGCTTAACTACGAGCAGTACTTC. It yields the protein CASRQRLNYEQYF. Full variable domain (remainder filled in from reference TRBV7-9 and TRBJ2-7): DTGVSQNPRHKITKRGQNVTFRCDPISEHNRLYWYRQTLGQGPEFLTYFQNEAQLEKSRLLSDRFSAERPKGSFSTLEIQRTEQGDSAMYLCASRQRLNYEQYFGPGTRLTVT.

This clone was found once. The chain links TRBV19 to TRBJ1-1; D perhaps matches TRBD1 (6 bases). Deletions cut 3 bases from V and 2 bases from J, with 19 bases between. The CDR3 runs to 17 residues. Looked up from germline, CDR1 is LNHDA and CDR2 is SQIVND (reference sequence). CDR3 sequence: CASSMRLGGRLNTEAFF. In DNA, the CDR3 is TGTGCCAGTAGTATGAGACTAGGGGGTCGCCTCAACACTGAAGCTTTCTTT.

A word on this clone: One end of the junction does not line up with germline, which may come from a read error. V and J are TRBV7-2 and TRBJ2-7; D is perhaps TRBD2 (6 bases). The CDR3 loop spans 15 amino acids. Germline lookup yields CDR1 SGHTA and CDR2 FQGNSA. CDR3 sequence reads: CASSLVRVSGGFIHF. The DNA of the CDR3 is TGTGCCAGCAGCTTAGTTCGGGTTAGCGGAGGCTTTATCCACTTC.

The chain uses TRBV11-3 and TRBJ1-2, with D tentatively TRBD1 (6 bases). From germline, CDR1 is SGHNT and CDR2 YENEEA. This CDR3 region has 16 residues. V lost 1 base to trimming and J lost 6 bases, with 18 bases between them. The CDR3 spells CASSLGRLGAGNGYTF. The DNA of the CDR3 is TGTGCCAGCAGCTTAGGAAGATTGGGGGCAGGGAATGGCTACACCTTC.

The chain employs TRBV6-5 and TRBJ1-6, with TRBD1 matching 9 bases. The germline CDR1 and CDR2 sequences are MNHEY and SVGAGI. This CDR3 comprises 15 residues. Losses at the gene ends were 7 bases for V and 9 bases for J; bases not matched to a gene: 10. DNA for the CDR3: TGTGCCAGCAAACAACAGGGGGCTTTCGGTTCACCCCTCCACTTT. Amino acid sequence: CASKQQGAFGSPLHF.

The gene calls are TRBV20-1 and TRBJ1-1; D unclear. Germline CDR1 DFQATT, CDR2 SNEGSKA (reference sequence). V was cut by 1 base and J by 3 bases, with 3 bases left in between. This CDR3 is built from 11 residues. The CDR3 reads CSARGDTEAFF. The CDR3 DNA reads as TGCAGTGCTAGAGGCGACACTGAAGCTTTCTTT.

The chain is built from TRBV19 and TRBJ2-1, with 13 bases lining up with TRBD2. The CDR3 contains 18 residues. The germline V gene has CDR1 LNHDA and CDR2 SQIVND (reference sequence). V lost 5 bases, J lost 6 bases, and 13 bases stayed unmatched. CDR3 sequence reads: CASSESTPGLAGRNEQFF. The CDR3 DNA follows: TGTGCCAGTAGTGAATCAACACCGGGACTAGCGGGACGCAATGAGCAGTTCTTC.

This rearrangement joins TRBV18 to TRBJ1-1; a possible D gene is TRBD1 (5 bases). The CDR3 is made up of 13 amino acids. Germline CDR1 is KGHSH and CDR2 is LQKENI. Trimming pared 1 base from V and 4 bases from J, leaving 7 bases between. The CDR3 sequence is CASSPLGGTEAFF. The CDR3 nucleotides are TGTGCCAGCTCACCACTGGGGGGCACTGAAGCTTTCTTT.

This chain joins TRBV7-3 and TRBJ2-2; D may be TRBD2 (6 bases). This CDR3 contains 12 residues. CDR1 SGHTA and CDR2 FQGTGA come from the germline V gene. Deletions cut 8 bases from V and 5 bases from J, with 9 bases between. The CDR3: CASRRGTGELFF. The CDR3 region has the DNA TGTGCCAGCCGGCGGGGTACCGGGGAGCTGTTTTTT.

The gene calls are TRBV30 and TRBJ1-2; TRBD1 aligns across 12 bases. The ends lost 3 bases at V and 7 bases at J; junction bases unmatched: 9. Germline V CDR1 and CDR2: GTSNPN, SVGIG (reference sequence). This CDR3 has 15 residues. Here the CDR3 DNA reads TGTGCCTGGAGCCCCACGGGACAGGGGGCGGGTGGCTACACCTTC. It encodes CAWSPTGQGAGGYTF.

The chain employs TRBV10-2 and TRBJ2-1; TRBD1 is a possible D gene (7 bases). This CDR3 comprises 16 residues. Between the trimmed V and J ends, which lost 6 bases and 3 bases, there was a span of 18 bases. The germline gives CDR1 WSHSY, CDR2 SAAADI. The CDR3 reads CASSFWRGDSYNEQFF. DNA of the CDR3: TGCGCCAGCAGCTTTTGGAGGGGGGACAGCTACAATGAGCAGTTCTTC.

Here the CDR3 DNA reads TGTGCCAGCAGCGCCACCCGGACAGTTCTCTATGGCTACACCTTC. Protein sequence: CASSATRTVLYGYTF. This chain uses TRBV7-2 with TRBJ1-2; tentative D call: TRBD1 (6 bases). The CDR3 spans 15 residues. Deletions cut 5 bases from V and 4 bases from J, with 17 bases between. Germline assignment: CDR1 SGHTA and CDR2 FQGNSA.

CDR3 sequence: CASSHQQGPREFEQFF. DNA of the CDR3: TGTGCCAGCAGCCACCAACAAGGTCCAAGGGAATTTGAGCAGTTCTTC. V is TRBV4-2 and J is TRBJ2-1; D remains ambiguous. Germline V lookup: CDR1 LGHNA, CDR2 YNFKEQ. V lost 3 bases and J lost 9, with 21 bases in between. The CDR3 covers 16 residues.

The chain joins TRBV4-3 to TRBJ2-2; 10 bases agree with TRBD2. The CDR3 runs to 17 residues. Germline loops: CDR1 LGHNA, CDR2 YSLEER. Trimming took 0 bases from V and 5 from J; bases not matched to a gene: 6. The CDR3 spells CASSQELAGARTGELFF. The CDR3 coding sequence is TGCGCCAGCAGCCAAGAGCTAGCGGGGGCCCGGACCGGGGAGCTGTTTTTT.

This clone was seen once. In DNA form, the CDR3 reads TGTGCCAGCAGTGAGGCCCCCGGACAGCTCGAGCAGTACTTC. Encoded protein: CASSEAPGQLEQYF. The V call is TRBV6-1, the J call TRBJ2-7; a weak D match, TRBD1 (6 bases). With 3 bases removed from V and 6 bases from J, the gap between germline ends came to 15 bases. The germline V gene encodes CDR1 MNHNS and CDR2 SASEGT. There are 14 residues in the CDR3.

This chain joins TRBV6-4 and TRBJ2-5; tentative D call: TRBD2 (6 bases). This CDR3 is 15 amino acids long. Germline CDR1 MRHNA, CDR2 SNTAGT. V shed 6 bases and J shed 2 bases, with 16 bases lying between them. The CDR3 reads CASSPGLGTQETQYF. In DNA, the CDR3 is TGTGCCAGCAGCCCGGGACTTGGAACACAAGAGACCCAGTACTTC.